Reported below is one TCR beta chain. Germline V lookup: CDR1 DFQATT, CDR2 SNEGSKA (reference sequence). The V segment lost 6 bases and the J segment 5 bases; nucleotides outside the gene matches: 6. This CDR3 comprises 15 residues. The data derive from a study of T cells in Graves' hyperthyroidism and ophthalmopathy. There were TCR beta CDR3 regions amplified from RNA transcripts. HTBI primers were used for first-round RT-PCR of the TCR CDR3. TCRdb called the multiplex PCR reads again in MiXCR, with one record for every CDR3 protein. The sample records some 690,000 distinct CDR3 sequences, 15% to 20% being singletons. Stability of Graves' hyperthyroidism was defined as absent ophthalmopathy progression within 18 months.

J is TRBJ2-3 and V is TRBV20-1; 15 nucleotides line up with TRBD2. This receptor was taken from a man between 45 and 60 years old with Graves' hyperthyroidism. The sample consisted of blood. In DNA, the CDR3 is TGCAGTGCGCCGGGACTAGCGGGAGGTCAAGATACGCAGTATTTT. Translated: CSAPGLAGGQDTQYF.